This record covers a single TCR beta chain. PCR amplification relied on 60 Vbeta primers (plus 13 Jbeta primers). The table came from immunoSEQ multiplex PCR; TCRdb's copy has only in-frame clones and leaves some out. This sample's clone table lists more than 90,000 clones. The data were obtained in a study of cytomegalovirus exposure and HLA in healthy donors. The CDR3 is 12 residues long. Trimming took 7 bases from V and 3 from J, leaving 10 bases between them. Germline V lookup: CDR1 LNHDA, CDR2 SQIVND (reference sequence). This TCR was recovered from a man younger than 40 in good health and CMV-seronegative. Sequencing input: PBMCs. The rearrangement uses TRBV19 and TRBJ2-7; D is undetermined. In DNA form, the CDR3 reads TGTGCCAGTATGGGCCAGAGCTACGAGCAGTACTTC. It translates to CASMGQSYEQYF.